This TCR beta chain stems from a study of CD8 T cells in Susac syndrome. Random hexamers served to reverse transcribe roughly 0.45 to 1 ug RNA. TCRdb reanalysed the immunoSEQ multiplex PCR reads using MiXCR and keeps one entry per CDR3 protein. The data hold roughly 170,000 distinct CDR3 sequences, with 93% observed a single time. The material sequenced was CD4+ T cells from PBMCs. The receptor comes from a human donor with multiple sclerosis.

CDR3 sequence: CASTQETQYF. In nucleotides, the CDR3 is TGTGCCAGCACCCAGGAGACCCAGTACTTC. J is TRBJ2-5 and V is TRBV2; D unclear. The V gene's germline CDR1 is SNHLY and CDR2 FYNNEI. V gave up 7 bases and J gave up 5 bases, with 5 bases separating them. This CDR3 has 10 residues.